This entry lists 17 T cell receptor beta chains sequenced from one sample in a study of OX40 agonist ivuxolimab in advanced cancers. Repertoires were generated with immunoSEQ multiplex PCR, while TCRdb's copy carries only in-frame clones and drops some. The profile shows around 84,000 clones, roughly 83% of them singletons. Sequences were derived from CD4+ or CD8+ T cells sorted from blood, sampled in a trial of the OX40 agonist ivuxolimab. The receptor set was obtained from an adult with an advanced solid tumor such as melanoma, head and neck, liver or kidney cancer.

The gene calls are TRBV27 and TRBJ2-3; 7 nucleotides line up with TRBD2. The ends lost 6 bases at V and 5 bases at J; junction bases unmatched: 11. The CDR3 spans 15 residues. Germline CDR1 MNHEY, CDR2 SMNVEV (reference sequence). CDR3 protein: CASRPSGTPKDTQYF. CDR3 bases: TGTGCCAGCAGACCAAGCGGGACGCCTAAAGATACGCAGTATTTT.

CDR3 in DNA: TGTGCCAGCAGCCTCCAGGAGAACACTGAAGCTTTCTTT. This encodes CASSLQENTEAFF. The chain links TRBV7-9 to TRBJ1-1; D uncertain. This CDR3 spans 13 amino acids. The germline V and J ends were trimmed by 5 bases and 1 base, with 8 bases remaining between them. The V gene's germline CDR1 is SEHNR and CDR2 FQNEAQ (reference sequence).

CDR3 DNA: TGTGCCAGCAGCGGTGGACTAGCTCCCAATGAGCAGTTCTTC. This encodes CASSGGLAPNEQFF. The rearrangement links TRBV27 to TRBJ2-1; 8 nucleotides match TRBD2. The CDR3 length is 14 residues. V lost 6 bases to trimming and J lost 6 bases; unmatched junction nucleotides: 7. The germline gives CDR1 MNHEY, CDR2 SMNVEV (reference sequence).

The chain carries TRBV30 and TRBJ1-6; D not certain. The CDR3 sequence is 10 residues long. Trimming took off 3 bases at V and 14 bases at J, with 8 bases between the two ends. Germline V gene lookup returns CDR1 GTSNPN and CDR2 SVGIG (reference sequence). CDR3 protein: CAWRGWSLHF. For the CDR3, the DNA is TGTGCCTGGAGAGGTTGGTCCCTCCACTTT.

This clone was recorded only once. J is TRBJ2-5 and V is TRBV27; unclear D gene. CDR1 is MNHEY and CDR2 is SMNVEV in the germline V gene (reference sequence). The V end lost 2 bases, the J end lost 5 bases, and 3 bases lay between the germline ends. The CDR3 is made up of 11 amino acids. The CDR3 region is CASSLGETQYF. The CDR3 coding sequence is TGTGCCAGCAGTTTAGGGGAGACCCAGTACTTC.

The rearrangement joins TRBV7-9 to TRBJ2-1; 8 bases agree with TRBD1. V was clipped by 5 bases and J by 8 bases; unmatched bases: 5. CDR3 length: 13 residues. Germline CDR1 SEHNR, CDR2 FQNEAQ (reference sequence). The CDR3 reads CASSTQGADEQFF. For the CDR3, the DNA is TGTGCCAGCAGCACCCAGGGGGCGGATGAGCAGTTCTTC. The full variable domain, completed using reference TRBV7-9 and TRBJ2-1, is DTGVSQNPRHKITKRGQNVTFRCDPISEHNRLYWYRQTLGQGPEFLTYFQNEAQLEKSRLLSDRFSAERPKGSFSTLEIQRTEQGDSAMYLCASSTQGADEQFFGPGTRLTVL.

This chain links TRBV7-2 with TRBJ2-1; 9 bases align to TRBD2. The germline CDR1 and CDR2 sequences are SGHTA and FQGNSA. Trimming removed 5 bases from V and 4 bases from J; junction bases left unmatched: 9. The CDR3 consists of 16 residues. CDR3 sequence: CASSPRLAANYNEQFF. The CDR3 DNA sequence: TGTGCCAGCAGCCCCAGACTAGCGGCGAATTACAATGAGCAGTTCTTC.

As DNA, the CDR3 is TGTGCCAGCAGCCAAGATAGGATACGGGGTCGGACCCTCCACTTT. Amino acid sequence: CASSQDRIRGRTLHF. The chain is built from TRBV14 and TRBJ1-6; D not certain. This CDR3 has 15 residues. Germline lookup yields CDR1 SGHDN and CDR2 FVKESK. V lost 0 bases and J lost 14, with 17 bases in between.

In DNA, the CDR3 is TGTGCCAGCAGTGTAACAGGGGCCTCTGAAGCTTTCTTT. Residues: CASSVTGASEAFF. The chain is built from TRBV6-5 and TRBJ1-1; TRBD1 matches 7 bases. The germline V gene encodes CDR1 MNHEY and CDR2 SVGAGI. CDR3 length: 13 amino acids. Trimming at V came to 5 bases and at J to 6 bases, leaving 6 bases not matched to a gene.

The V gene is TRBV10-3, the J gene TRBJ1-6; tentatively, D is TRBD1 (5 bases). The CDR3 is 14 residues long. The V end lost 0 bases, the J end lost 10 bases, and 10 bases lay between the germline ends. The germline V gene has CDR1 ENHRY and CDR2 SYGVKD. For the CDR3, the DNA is TGTGCCATCAGTGAGTCGACCAGGGCCTCACCCCTCCACTTT. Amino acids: CAISESTRASPLHF.

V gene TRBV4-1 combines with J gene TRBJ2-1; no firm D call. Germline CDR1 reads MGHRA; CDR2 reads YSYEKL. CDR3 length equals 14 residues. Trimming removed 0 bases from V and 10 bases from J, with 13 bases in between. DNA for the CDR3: TGCGCCAGCAGCCAAGAAGGGTTCGCATCCGAGCAGTTCTTC. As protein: CASSQEGFASEQFF.

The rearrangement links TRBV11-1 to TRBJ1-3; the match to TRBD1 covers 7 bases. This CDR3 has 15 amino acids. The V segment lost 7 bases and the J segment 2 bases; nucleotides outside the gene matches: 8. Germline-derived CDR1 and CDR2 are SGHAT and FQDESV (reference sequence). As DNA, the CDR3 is TGTGCCAGCACACCGGACAGGAGACCTGGAAACACCATATATTTT. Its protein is CASTPDRRPGNTIYF.

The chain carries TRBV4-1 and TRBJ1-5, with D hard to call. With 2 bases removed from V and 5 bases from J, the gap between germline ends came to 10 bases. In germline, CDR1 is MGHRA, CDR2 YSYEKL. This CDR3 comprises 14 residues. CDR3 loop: CASSQRTEDQPQHF. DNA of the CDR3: TGCGCCAGCAGCCAAAGGACGGAAGATCAGCCCCAGCATTTT.

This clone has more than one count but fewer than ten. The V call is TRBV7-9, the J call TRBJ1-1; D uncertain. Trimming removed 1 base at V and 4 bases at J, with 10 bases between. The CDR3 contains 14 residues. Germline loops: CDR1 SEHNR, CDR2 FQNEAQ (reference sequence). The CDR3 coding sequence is TGTGCCAGCAGCTTAGAGGGCGGAGGCACTGAAGCTTTCTTT. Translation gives CASSLEGGGTEAFF.

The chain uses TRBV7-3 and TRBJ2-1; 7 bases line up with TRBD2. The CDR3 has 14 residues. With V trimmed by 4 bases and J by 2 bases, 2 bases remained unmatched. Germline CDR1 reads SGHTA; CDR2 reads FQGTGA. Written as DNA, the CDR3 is TGTGCCAGCAGCTCCCGGGGGGCCTACAATGAGCAGTTCTTC. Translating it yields CASSSRGAYNEQFF.

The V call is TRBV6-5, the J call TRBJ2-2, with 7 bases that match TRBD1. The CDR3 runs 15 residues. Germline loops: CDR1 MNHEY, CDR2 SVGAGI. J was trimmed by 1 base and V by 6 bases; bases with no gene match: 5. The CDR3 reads CASRTGTENTGELFF. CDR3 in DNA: TGTGCCAGCAGAACCGGGACAGAGAACACCGGGGAGCTGTTTTTT.

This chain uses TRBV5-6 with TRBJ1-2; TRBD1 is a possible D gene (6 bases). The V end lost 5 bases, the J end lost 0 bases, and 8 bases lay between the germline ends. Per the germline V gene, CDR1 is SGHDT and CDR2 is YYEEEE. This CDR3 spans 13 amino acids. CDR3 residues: CASSGTSNYGYTF. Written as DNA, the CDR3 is TGTGCCAGCAGTGGGACATCTAACTATGGCTACACCTTC.